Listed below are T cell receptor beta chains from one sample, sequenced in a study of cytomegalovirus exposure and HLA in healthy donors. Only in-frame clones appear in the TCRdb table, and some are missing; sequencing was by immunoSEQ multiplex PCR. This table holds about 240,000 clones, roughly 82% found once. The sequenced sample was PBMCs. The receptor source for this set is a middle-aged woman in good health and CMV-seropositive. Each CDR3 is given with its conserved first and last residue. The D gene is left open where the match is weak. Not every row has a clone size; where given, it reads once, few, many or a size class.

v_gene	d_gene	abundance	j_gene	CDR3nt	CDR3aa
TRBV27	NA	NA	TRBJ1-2	TGTGCCAGCAGAGCGGGGTATGACGGAGGCTACACCTTC	CASRAGYDGGYTF
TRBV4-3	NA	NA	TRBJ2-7	TGCGCCAGCAGCCAAGATGCCGGAGGAGTGTTCTACGAGCAGTACTTC	CASSQDAGGVFYEQYF
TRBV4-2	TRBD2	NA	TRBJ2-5	TGTGCCAGCAGCCAAGATTTGAGCGGGGGGCCCCAAGAGACCCAGTACTTC	CASSQDLSGGPQETQYF
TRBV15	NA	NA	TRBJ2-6	TGTGCCACCAGCAGGGGGAGCGGGTTTGGCTCTGGGGCCAACGTCCTGACTTTC	CATSRGSGFGSGANVLTF
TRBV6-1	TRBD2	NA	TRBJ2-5	TGTGCCAGCAGTGAATTGATGTTAGCGGGGGGAATGAAAGAGACCCAGTACTTC	CASSELMLAGGMKETQYF
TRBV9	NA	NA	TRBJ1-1	TGTGCCAGCAGCGTTGAAGGGGGGAGGGTGAACACTGAAGCTTTCTTT	CASSVEGGRVNTEAFF
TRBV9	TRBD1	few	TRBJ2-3	TGTGCCAGCAGTGATGATTACAGGGGGTACGAAACAGATACGCAGTATTTT	CASSDDYRGYETDTQYF
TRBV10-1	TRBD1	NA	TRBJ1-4	TGCGCCAGCAGTGAGTCTCCGTTGACAGGGGGCATGTTGCAATCTGAAAAACTGTTTTTT	CASSESPLTGGMLQSEKLFF
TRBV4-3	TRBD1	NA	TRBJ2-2	TGCGCCAGCAGCCAGGCAGGGGGCAACACCGGGGAGCTGTTTTTT	CASSQAGGNTGELFF
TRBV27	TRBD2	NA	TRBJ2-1	TGTGCCAGCAGCCCTGCCCTAGCGGGATTTTACAATGAGCAGTTCTTC	CASSPALAGFYNEQFF
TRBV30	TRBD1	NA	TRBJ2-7	TGTGCCTGGAGGATACAGGGGGAAATTCGGCAGTACTTC	CAWRIQGEIRQYF
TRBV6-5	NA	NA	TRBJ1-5	TGTGCCAGCAGTTACGTACAGAATCAGCCCCAGCATTTT	CASSYVQNQPQHF
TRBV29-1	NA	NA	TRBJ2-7	TGCAGCGTTTGCCCCCAGGGACAAAGTGAGCAGTACTTC	CSVCPQGQSEQYF